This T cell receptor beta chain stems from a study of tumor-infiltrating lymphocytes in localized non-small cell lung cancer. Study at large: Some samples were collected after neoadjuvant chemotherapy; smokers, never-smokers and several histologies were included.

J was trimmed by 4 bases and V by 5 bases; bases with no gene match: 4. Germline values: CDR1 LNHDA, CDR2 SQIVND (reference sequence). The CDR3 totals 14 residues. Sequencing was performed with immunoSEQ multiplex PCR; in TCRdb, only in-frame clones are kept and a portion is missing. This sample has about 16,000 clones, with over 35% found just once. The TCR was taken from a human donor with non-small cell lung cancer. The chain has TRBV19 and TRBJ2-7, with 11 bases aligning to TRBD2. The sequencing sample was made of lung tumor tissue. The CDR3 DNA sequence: TGTGCCAGTAGTGTCGGGACTAGCGGATACGAGCAGTACTTC. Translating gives CASSVGTSGYEQYF.